Listed here are 32 T cell receptor beta chains from one sample, sequenced in a study of shared clonotypes between healthy human individuals. Clones were read by immunoSEQ multiplex PCR, and TCRdb kept only the in-frame ones, dropping some. Among 2,500,000 or so clones listed, 92% were seen once. The sample comprised naive CD4+ T cells from PBMCs. Specified subset: CD45RA+ positively selected. All receptors derive from a man between 18 and 35 years old in good health. Some clones in this sample may be carry-over from other donors' samples.

The chain links TRBV7-3 to TRBJ1-2; tentatively, D is TRBD1 (5 bases). Trimming took 5 bases from V and 8 from J, leaving 18 bases between them. The CDR3 extends over 14 amino acids. Germline values: CDR1 SGHTA, CDR2 FQGTGA. The CDR3 loop reads CASSVTGVQGGYTF. In nucleotides, the CDR3 is TGTGCCAGCAGCGTTACCGGGGTCCAGGGAGGCTACACCTTC.

The chain employs TRBV5-1 and TRBJ1-5, with D possibly TRBD1 on 5 matching bases. Trimming removed 4 bases at V and 6 bases at J, with 14 bases between. The CDR3 runs to 14 residues. Germline CDR1 reads SGHRS; CDR2 reads YFSETQ. DNA of the CDR3: TGCGCCAGCAGCCCGGGGACTGAGGGTCAGCCCCAGCATTTT. This translates into CASSPGTEGQPQHF.

This clone showed up just a few times. The chain is built from TRBV27 and TRBJ1-1, with TRBD1 as a possible D gene (5 bases). This CDR3 comprises 14 residues. V was trimmed by 5 bases and J by 6 bases, leaving 16 bases between them. Germline values: CDR1 MNHEY, CDR2 SMNVEV (reference sequence). The CDR3 protein is CASSRWGEGAEAFF. CDR3 DNA: TGTGCCAGCAGTAGATGGGGGGAAGGCGCTGAAGCTTTCTTT.

The CDR3 loop is CASSSPPGIGRDNYGYTF. CDR3 coding DNA: TGTGCCAGCAGTTCCCCCCCAGGGATTGGTCGGGATAACTATGGCTACACCTTC. The V call is TRBV27, the J call TRBJ1-2; TRBD1 might be the D (5 bases). Trimming took off 4 bases at V and 1 base at J, with 22 bases between the two ends. Germline-derived CDR1 and CDR2 are MNHEY and SMNVEV (reference sequence). There are 18 residues in the CDR3.

The chain couples TRBV28 to TRBJ2-3; no clear D gene. In germline, CDR1 is MDHEN, CDR2 SYDVKM. This CDR3 is 15 amino acids long. Between the trimmed V and J ends, which lost 8 bases and 2 bases, there was a span of 17 bases. The CDR3 DNA reads TGTGCCAGCTCGACGACCAGCCAAAACACAGATACGCAGTATTTT. This gives the protein CASSTTSQNTDTQYF.

The V and J genes are TRBV10-3 and TRBJ2-2, with D unclear. V lost 4 bases to trimming and J lost 2 bases, with 2 bases between them. CDR1 and CDR2 (germline): ENHRY, SYGVKD. The CDR3 has 12 residues. For the CDR3, the DNA is TGTGCCATCAGTGTTAACACCGGGGAGCTGTTTTTT. As protein: CAISVNTGELFF.

J is TRBJ1-1 and V is TRBV5-1, with 10 bases identical to TRBD1. The V and J ends lost 3 bases and 4 bases, in that order; junction bases with no gene match: 6. The CDR3 is 15 amino acids. Looked up from germline, CDR1 is SGHRS and CDR2 is YFSETQ. CDR3 DNA sequence: TGCGCCAGCAGCTCCCGACAGGGGGCCGTCACTGAAGCTTTCTTT. Its protein is CASSSRQGAVTEAFF. The full variable domain, completed using reference TRBV5-1 and TRBJ1-1, is KAGVTQTPRYLIKTRGQQVTLSCSPISGHRSVSWYQQTPGQGLQFLFEYFSETQRNKGNFPGRFSGRQFSNSRSEMNVSTLELGDSALYLCASSSRQGAVTEAFFGQGTRLTVV.

The chain links TRBV6-6 to TRBJ2-7; 11 bases align to TRBD1. This CDR3 is 14 amino acids long. After removal of 5 bases from V and 8 bases from J, the junction contained 8 bases not matched to a gene. Germline assignment: CDR1 MNHNY and CDR2 SVGAGI (reference sequence). The CDR3 protein is CASSPRDRGTKQYF. CDR3 sequence (DNA): TGTGCCAGCAGTCCCCGGGACAGGGGGACAAAGCAGTACTTC.

The chain has TRBV5-1 and TRBJ1-3, with TRBD1 matching 7 bases. Germline loops: CDR1 SGHRS, CDR2 YFSETQ. J gave up 2 bases and V 2 bases, and 4 bases lay outside the gene matches. There are 15 residues in the CDR3. In DNA form, the CDR3 reads TGCGCCAGCAGCTTTGAGGGGGCGGCTGGAAACACCATATATTTT. Translating gives CASSFEGAAGNTIYF.

The chain employs TRBV29-1 and TRBJ2-3; TRBD1 might be the D (5 bases). CDR1 is SQVTM and CDR2 is ANQGSEA in the germline V gene. V lost 4 bases, J lost 2 bases, and 16 bases lay in between. The CDR3 runs 15 residues. The CDR3 nucleotides read TGCAGCGTTGCGATGGGGCCCTCTTCCACAGATACGCAGTATTTT. Protein sequence: CSVAMGPSSTDTQYF.

In its sample, this clone was seen a few times. The sample has other DNA sequences that encode this CDR3 too. V is TRBV28 and J is TRBJ1-5; D not certain. In germline, CDR1 is MDHEN, CDR2 SYDVKM. The CDR3 runs to 12 residues. V was pared by 5 bases and J by 6 bases, with 8 bases between. The CDR3 spells CASSNAGQPQHF. The CDR3 coding sequence is TGTGCCAGCAGTAACGCGGGTCAGCCCCAGCATTTT.

As concerns this clone: An end of the junction differs from the germline gene, which may be a read error. The genes are TRBV30 and TRBJ2-7; a possible D gene is TRBD2 (6 bases). This CDR3 region has 15 residues. The germline V gene has CDR1 GTSNPN and CDR2 SVGIG (reference sequence). This chain's CDR3 is CAWSDRRAISHEQYF. DNA for the CDR3: TGTGCCTGGAGTGATCGGAGGGCCATCTCCCACGAGCAGTACTTC.

V gene TRBV5-4 combines with J gene TRBJ2-2, with 10 bases matching TRBD1. The CDR3 extends over 16 amino acids. Germline CDR1 reads SGHNT; CDR2 reads YYREEE (reference sequence). Trimming cost V 4 bases and J 3 bases; bases outside gene matches: 6. The CDR3 sequence is CASSPPGQGYTGELFF. As DNA, the CDR3 is TGTGCCAGCAGCCCACCGGGACAGGGGTACACCGGGGAGCTGTTTTTT.

The V gene is TRBV28, the J gene TRBJ2-7, with no clear D. The CDR3 covers 15 residues. V shed 5 bases and J shed 5 bases, with 19 bases lying between them. Germline V gene lookup returns CDR1 MDHEN and CDR2 SYDVKM. CDR3 coding DNA: TGTGCCAGCAGTCCGGCCACGAAGGCGCCTCACGAGCAGTACTTC. Its protein is CASSPATKAPHEQYF.

V and J are TRBV27 and TRBJ1-1; D perhaps matches TRBD1 (5 bases). The CDR3 has 13 amino acids. The germline CDR1 and CDR2 sequences are MNHEY and SMNVEV (reference sequence). Trimming stripped 1 base from V and 4 bases from J, with 7 bases between. Here the CDR3 DNA reads TGTGCCAGCAGTTTATTCGGGGGCACTGAAGCTTTCTTT. Encoded protein: CASSLFGGTEAFF.

The genes are TRBV10-3 and TRBJ1-5, with D perhaps TRBD1 (6 bases). The CDR3 sequence is 16 residues long. With 6 bases removed from V and 4 bases from J, the gap between germline ends came to 19 bases. CDR1 is ENHRY and CDR2 is SYGVKD in the germline V gene. CDR3 protein: CAISGGAQPANQPQHF. The CDR3 coding sequence is TGTGCCATCAGCGGGGGGGCTCAGCCAGCAAATCAGCCCCAGCATTTT.

This chain connects TRBV5-6 to TRBJ2-7; tentative D call: TRBD1 (5 bases). The germline V gene has CDR1 SGHDT and CDR2 YYEEEE. V was clipped by 1 base and J by 3 bases, with 14 bases between them. The CDR3 is made up of 15 amino acids. CDR3 sequence (DNA): TGTGCCAGCAGCTTGTGGGCAGGGAAAGTCTACGAGCAGTACTTC. This gives the protein CASSLWAGKVYEQYF.

The V call is TRBV7-8, the J call TRBJ2-2; 7 bases match TRBD1. The ends lost 5 bases at V and 3 bases at J; junction bases unmatched: 3. From germline, CDR1 is SGHVS and CDR2 FQNEAQ. The CDR3 is 14 residues long. CDR3 DNA: TGTGCCAGCAGCACCGACAGGGACACCGGGGAGCTGTTTTTT. It translates to CASSTDRDTGELFF. Full variable domain (outside the CDR3, taken from reference TRBV7-8 and TRBJ2-2): GAGVSQSPRYKVAKRGQDVALRCDPISGHVSLFWYQQALGQGPEFLTYFQNEAQLDKSGLPSDRFFAERPEGSVSTLKIQRTQQEDSAVYLCASSTDRDTGELFFGEGSRLTVL.

The chain couples TRBV6-6 to TRBJ1-5, with 8 positions matching TRBD1. There are 13 residues in the CDR3. V lost 7 bases, J lost 4 bases, and 3 bases stayed unmatched. CDR1 is MNHNY and CDR2 is SVGAGI in the germline V gene (reference sequence). CDR3 sequence: CASTRQGNQPQHF. The CDR3 nucleotides read TGTGCCAGCACCAGACAGGGGAATCAGCCCCAGCATTTT.

This chain uses TRBV6-1 with TRBJ2-3; 16 nucleotides agree with TRBD2. The CDR3 spans 17 residues. V lost 4 bases to trimming and J lost 4 bases; unmatched junction nucleotides: 5. Germline V CDR1 and CDR2: MNHNS, SASEGT. In DNA, the CDR3 is TGTGCCAGCAGTGGGTCGGGACTAGCGGGAGGGCCAGATACGCAGTATTTT. It codes for CASSGSGLAGGPDTQYF.

The count of this clone is one. This chain uses TRBV11-2 with TRBJ2-3, with 11 bases fitting TRBD2. After removal of 7 bases from V and 0 bases from J, the junction contained 6 bases not matched to a gene. CDR1 SGHAT and CDR2 FQNNGV come from the germline V gene. The CDR3 runs to 16 residues. For the CDR3, the DNA is TGTGCCAGCACCAAACCTAGCGGGAGGAGCACAGATACGCAGTATTTT. Translation gives CASTKPSGRSTDTQYF.

This chain uses TRBV19 with TRBJ1-1, with D possibly TRBD1 on 6 matching bases. Germline CDR1 LNHDA, CDR2 SQIVND (reference sequence). CDR3 length: 13 residues. V was shortened by 3 bases and J by 11 bases, with 16 bases between the two germline ends. The CDR3 DNA sequence: TGTGCCAGTAGTATGGGGGACATCGGCCGGGCTTTCTTT. This encodes CASSMGDIGRAFF.

CDR3 DNA sequence: TGTGCCTCACGGGGGGGAAGCTCCTACAATGAGCAGTTCTTC. Its translation: CASRGGSSYNEQFF. The rearrangement links TRBV10-3 to TRBJ2-1; the match to TRBD2 covers 8 bases. The CDR3 has 14 residues. Germline-derived CDR1 and CDR2 are ENHRY and SYGVKD. V dropped 11 bases and J dropped 0; count of bases not matched to a gene: 6.

Here the CDR3 reads CASSLRLGVLVEQFF. The CDR3 nucleotides read TGTGCCAGCAGTTTACGTTTGGGGGTGTTGGTTGAGCAGTTCTTC. The chain employs TRBV27 and TRBJ2-1; D may be TRBD1 or TRBD2 (5 bases each). This CDR3 is 15 amino acids long. The V end was cut by 2 bases, the J end by 9 bases, with 17 bases between. The germline gives CDR1 MNHEY, CDR2 SMNVEV (reference sequence).

The genes are TRBV19 and TRBJ2-7; D may match TRBD1 or TRBD2 (5 bases each). In germline, CDR1 is LNHDA, CDR2 SQIVND (reference sequence). V was trimmed by 3 bases and J by 6 bases, leaving 21 bases between them. The CDR3 is 16 amino acids. CDR3 loop: CASSIPPWGRTPEQYF. CDR3 nucleotide sequence: TGTGCCAGTAGTATTCCACCCTGGGGACGTACCCCCGAGCAGTACTTC.

This clone was observed a single time. The rearrangement uses TRBV2 and TRBJ2-2, with D tentatively TRBD1 (5 bases). Germline V gives CDR1 SNHLY, CDR2 FYNNEI. Trimming removed 4 bases from V and 6 bases from J, with 15 bases in between. CDR3 length equals 15 residues. In DNA, the CDR3 is TGTGCCAGCAGTGCGTTTTTAGGGGCGGCCGGGGAGCTGTTTTTT. Translated, it gives CASSAFLGAAGELFF.

The gene calls are TRBV15 and TRBJ2-7; D possibly corresponds to TRBD1 (5 bases). The CDR3 covers 15 residues. Deletions cut 0 bases from V and 2 bases from J, with 11 bases between. Per the germline V gene, CDR1 is LNHNV and CDR2 is YYDKDF (reference sequence). The DNA for the CDR3 is TGTGCCACCAGCAGAGATTTCGACAGTACCTACGAGCAGTACTTC. Its translation: CATSRDFDSTYEQYF.

The V call is TRBV12-2, the J call TRBJ1-1; the DNA was not used to check the table's D call, TRBD1. TRBV12-2 is deemed a pseudogene. This CDR3 has 15 residues. CDR3: CASRSGQGADTEAFF. The CDR3 bases are TGTGCAAGTCGCTCGGGTCAGGGGGCGGACACTGAAGCTTTCTTT.

In its sample, this clone was seen once. This chain uses TRBV28 with TRBJ2-3, with no clear D. V dropped 2 bases and J dropped 3 bases, with 6 bases sitting between them. This CDR3 is 13 amino acids long. CDR1 is MDHEN, CDR2 SYDVKM, per germline. The CDR3 loop is CASSLVGTDTQYF. CDR3 bases: TGTGCCAGCAGTTTAGTGGGGACAGATACGCAGTATTTT. Complete variable domain (other parts from reference TRBV28 and TRBJ2-3): DVKVTQSSRYLVKRTGEKVFLECVQDMDHENMFWYRQDPGLGLRLIYFSYDVKMKEKGDIPEGYSVSREKKERFSLILESASTNQTSMYLCASSLVGTDTQYFGPGTRLTVL.

Only one count was recorded for this clone. The rearrangement uses TRBV7-6 and TRBJ2-1, with 9 bases lining up with TRBD1. V lost 6 bases to trimming and J lost 9 bases; unmatched junction nucleotides: 9. In germline, CDR1 is SGHVS, CDR2 FNYEAQ. This CDR3 is built from 14 residues. This CDR3 reads CASSSGTGTVEQFF. Written as DNA, the CDR3 is TGTGCCAGCAGTTCGGGGACAGGGACGGTTGAGCAGTTCTTC.

The chain links TRBV6-1 to TRBJ1-2, with 7 bases that match TRBD1. The CDR3 loop spans 13 amino acids. Germline trimming cut 7 bases from V and 6 bases from J; bases unmatched to any gene: 8. Germline CDR1 MNHNS, CDR2 SASEGT. The DNA of the CDR3 is TGTGCCAGCACCAATACAGGGGCGGATGGCTACACCTTC. It yields the protein CASTNTGADGYTF.

The chain couples TRBV19 to TRBJ2-1; a possible D gene is TRBD1 (5 bases). Deletions cut 4 bases from V and 4 bases from J, with 17 bases between. CDR1 and CDR2 (germline): LNHDA, SQIVND (reference sequence). The CDR3 sequence is 16 residues long. CDR3 residues: CASSTPLLDKYNEQFF. Written as DNA, the CDR3 is TGTGCCAGTAGTACTCCCCTCCTGGACAAGTACAATGAGCAGTTCTTC. Full variable domain (outside the CDR3, taken from reference TRBV19 and TRBJ2-1): DGGITQSPKYLFRKEGQNVTLSCEQNLNHDAMYWYRQDPGQGLRLIYYSQIVNDFQKGDIAEGYSVSREKKESFPLTVTSAQKNPTAFYLCASSTPLLDKYNEQFFGPGTRLTVL.